The clone carrying this TCR beta chain was recorded at least ten times. Germline V gives CDR1 DFQATT, CDR2 SNEGSKA (reference sequence). V shed 1 base, J shed 3 bases, and the junction held 7 bases outside the gene matches. The CDR3 loop spans 15 amino acids. Unsorted libraries used 2 million PBMCs kept at -80 degrees C. This entry belongs to a study of neurological immune-mediated disorders. TCRdb reprocessed the 5' RACE reads via MiXCR and lists one record per CDR3 protein. Of roughly 50,000 distinct CDR3 sequences listed, about an eighth are singletons. Sequencing input: PBMCs. The clonotype comes from a woman between 55 and 75 years old with HTLV-1-associated myelopathy (HAM/TSP). The V gene is TRBV20-1, the J gene TRBJ2-3, with 7 bases fitting TRBD1. In DNA, the CDR3 is TGCAGTGCTAGAGGGGTAGGGGGCTTGACAGATACGCAGTATTTT. It codes for CSARGVGGLTDTQYF.